Sequencing of this T cell receptor beta chain was carried out in a study of cytomegalovirus exposure and HLA in healthy donors (dated by TCRdb to 2017 to 2019). Describing the broader study: According to a later analysis, the roughly 120 validation repertoires were produced on the same platform as the 666 repertoires of the first cohort. To predict cytomegalovirus infection status, the study brought together high-throughput TCR immunosequencing, statistical association of individual TCRs with disease status, and machine learning. A separate validation cohort of 90 to 150 different subjects was used in addition to the roughly 700-subject first cohort. The study aimed to test whether signatures of past pathogen exposure could be identified by cataloging public T cell receptors. Broad study findings and their caveats: A later analysis lacked HLA typing for the validation cohort, so it scored co-occurrence in that cohort across all 110 or so repertoires. The study listed approximately 150 TCR beta chains as associated with cytomegalovirus. A later analysis found that TCRs clustered in the first cohort also tended to co-occur in the 100 to 150 validation repertoires, with just under 95% of cluster scores above 0. Across donors, most TCR sequences were observed very rarely, whereas some public TCRs were present in many individuals. The classifier was reported to diagnose cytomegalovirus status with high specificity and sensitivity in both the original and validation cohorts. The authors suggested that the approach could potentially be generalized to other disease states and immunological phenotypes. In vitro tests confirmed that three of the cytomegalovirus-associated TCR beta chains recognize cytomegalovirus antigens.

Concerning this clone itself: Its cognate antigen has yet to be identified. Base qualities are not provided; no much larger clone lies one nucleotide away.

Library generation was performed with the immunoSEQ multiplex PCR assay. The authors' analysis ran thus. A statistical classification framework was developed to diagnose cytomegalovirus status using the catalog of TCR beta chain sequences. Sourced from immuneACCESS, this table was stored by TCRdb with only in-frame sequences that have V and J called. A share of the clones is absent; for the studies checked, an unresolved V gene accounts for under half, and the remainder has no known explanation. V and J calls plus clone size are reproduced from that table; the DNA served to infer D and trimming. Across this sample there are roughly 150,000 clones, with about 90% seen only once. 4% to 5% of the sample lies in the top ten. The donors were included in the validation cohort of over a hundred subjects, a group kept apart from the roughly 680-subject first cohort. Measured from the cysteine to the phenylalanine, the CDR3 is 16 residues long. Only CDR3 DNA remains: 48 bases, in frame from the first base. Compared with germline, V lacks 2 bases and J lacks 4 bases; bases without a gene match: 6. CDR1 is given as MDHEN and CDR2 as SYDVKM, both from the germline V gene.

Here the chain combines TRBV28 and TRBJ2-1; 9 central nucleotides agree with TRBD2. The sequenced sample was PBMCs. This receptor was identified in a man between 18 and 29 years old in good health and CMV-seropositive. The bases are TGTGCCAGCAGTTTAATAATTAGCGGGAGTTACAATGAGCAGTTCTTC. Translated, it reads CASSLIISGSYNEQFF.